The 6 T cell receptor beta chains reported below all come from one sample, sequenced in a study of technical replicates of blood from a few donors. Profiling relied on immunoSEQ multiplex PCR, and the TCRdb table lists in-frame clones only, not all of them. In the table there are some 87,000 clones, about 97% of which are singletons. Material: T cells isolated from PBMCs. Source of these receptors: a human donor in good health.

The CDR3 sequence is CASTLTGGPYSNQPQHF. Here the CDR3 DNA reads TGTGCCAGCACTCTGACGGGGGGCCCCTATAGCAATCAGCCCCAGCATTTT. The chain links TRBV27 to TRBJ1-5, with D tentatively TRBD1 (6 bases). The CDR3 runs 17 residues. The V gene lost 7 bases and the J gene lost 0 bases, with 19 bases spanning the gap. CDR1 and CDR2 (germline): MNHEY, SMNVEV (reference sequence).

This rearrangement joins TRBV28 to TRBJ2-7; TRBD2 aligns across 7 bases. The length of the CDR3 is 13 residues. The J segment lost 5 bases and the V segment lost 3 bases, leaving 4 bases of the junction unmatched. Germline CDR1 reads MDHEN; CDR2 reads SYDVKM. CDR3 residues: CASSFPTSHEQYF. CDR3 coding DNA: TGTGCCAGCAGTTTTCCGACTAGCCACGAGCAGTACTTC.

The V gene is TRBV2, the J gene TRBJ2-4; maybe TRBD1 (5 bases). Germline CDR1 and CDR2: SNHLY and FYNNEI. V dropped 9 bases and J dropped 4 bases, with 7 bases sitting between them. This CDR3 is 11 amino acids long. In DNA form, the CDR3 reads TGTGCCAGGACAGTGAAAAACATTCAGTACTTC. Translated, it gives CARTVKNIQYF.

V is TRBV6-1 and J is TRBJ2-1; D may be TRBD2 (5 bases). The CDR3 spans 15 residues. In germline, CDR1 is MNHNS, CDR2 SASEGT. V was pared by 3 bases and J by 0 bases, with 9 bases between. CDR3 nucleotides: TGTGCCAGCAGTGAGATAAGCGGCTCCTACAATGAGCAGTTCTTC. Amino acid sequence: CASSEISGSYNEQFF.

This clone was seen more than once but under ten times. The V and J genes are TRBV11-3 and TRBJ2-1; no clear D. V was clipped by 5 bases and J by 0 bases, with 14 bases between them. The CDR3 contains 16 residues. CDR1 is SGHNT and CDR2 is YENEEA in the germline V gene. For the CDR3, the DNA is TGTGCCAGCAGCCCTTGGGTGTGGAGCTCCTACAATGAGCAGTTCTTC. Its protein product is CASSPWVWSSYNEQFF.

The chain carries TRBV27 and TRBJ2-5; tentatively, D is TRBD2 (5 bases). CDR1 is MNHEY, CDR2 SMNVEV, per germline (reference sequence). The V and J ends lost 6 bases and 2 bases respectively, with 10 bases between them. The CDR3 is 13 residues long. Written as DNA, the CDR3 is TGTGCCAGCAGGATCGGGATTCAAGAGACCCAGTACTTC. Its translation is CASRIGIQETQYF.